Below, 5 T cell receptor beta chains from the same sample are listed, as sequenced in a study of CD8 T cells in Susac syndrome (dated by TCRdb to about 2019). Libraries were built with the immunoSEQ multiplex PCR assay. RNA was extracted with the RNeasy kit and 0.5 to 1 ug was reverse transcribed using random hexamers. TCRdb redid the processing of the public reads, applying fastp at Q25 and MiXCR, and retained in-frame beta chains. Identical CDR3 protein sequences are pooled into one entry, listed with their most common genes and DNA. The sample table holds fewer than 85,000 distinct CDR3 sequences, of which about 95% were seen once. The ten biggest clones cover roughly 0.4% of the sample. The sample was CD8+ T cells from PBMCs. These receptors all stem from a human donor with multiple sclerosis.

V gene TRBV13 combines with J gene TRBJ2-5; 7 nucleotides line up with TRBD1. Germline loops: CDR1 PRHDT, CDR2 FYEKMQ (reference sequence). The ends lost 5 bases at V and 2 bases at J; junction bases unmatched: 11. The CDR3 extends over 16 amino acids. The CDR3 nucleotides read TGTGCCAGCAGCGGACAACCTGACAGGGCTCAAGAGACCCAGTACTTC. Translation gives CASSGQPDRAQETQYF. Complete variable domain (other parts from reference TRBV13 and TRBJ2-5): AAGVIQSPRHLIKEKRETATLKCYPIPRHDTVYWYQQGPGQDPQFLISFYEKMQSDKGSIPDRFSAQQFSDYHSELNMSSLELGDSALYFCASSGQPDRAQETQYFGPGTRLLVL.

The rearrangement joins TRBV12-3 or TRBV12-4 to TRBJ2-5; TRBD2 agrees at 14 bases. V was pared by 6 bases and J by 4 bases, with 7 bases of the junction left unmatched. This CDR3 is 16 amino acids long. The CDR3 reads CASSNRTSGRSETQYF. For the CDR3, the DNA is TGTGCCAGCAGCAACAGGACTAGCGGGAGGTCAGAGACCCAGTACTTC.

This chain connects TRBV12-3 or TRBV12-4 to TRBJ2-1; 8 bases are shared with TRBD1. The CDR3 runs to 15 residues. V gave up 5 bases and J gave up 2 bases; unmatched junction bases: 5. The CDR3 protein is CASSQDRGPYNEQFF. The CDR3 DNA sequence: TGTGCCAGCAGTCAAGACAGGGGACCCTACAATGAGCAGTTCTTC.

The J gene is TRBJ1-1, the V gene TRBV2; 11 bases are shared with TRBD1. In germline, CDR1 is SNHLY, CDR2 FYNNEI. The V segment lost 11 bases and the J segment 5 bases; nucleotides outside the gene matches: 7. The CDR3 covers 13 residues. The CDR3 DNA is TGTGCCTCCGGGACAGGGGGAATGACTGAAGCTTTCTTT. Translating it yields CASGTGGMTEAFF.

The chain couples TRBV3-1 to TRBJ1-5; unclear D gene. Between the trimmed V and J ends, which lost 0 bases and 3 bases, there was a span of 12 bases. The V gene's germline CDR1 is LGHDT and CDR2 YNNKEL (reference sequence). CDR3 length: 16 residues. CDR3 region: CASSQEGGVINQPQHF. The CDR3 nucleotides read TGTGCCAGCAGCCAAGAGGGAGGAGTGATCAATCAGCCCCAGCATTTT.